The clone carrying this T cell receptor beta chain occurred a few times. The antigen remains unidentified. The sample belongs to a study of cytomegalovirus exposure and HLA in healthy donors. Study-level results: Available immune exposure information was restricted to CMV serostatus only.

Germline lookup yields CDR1 MGHRA and CDR2 YSYEKL. The CDR3 length is 15 residues. The J segment lost 3 bases and the V segment lost 4 bases, leaving 8 bases of the junction unmatched. In the PCR, 60 Vbeta and 13 Jbeta primers were used. Profiling relied on immunoSEQ multiplex PCR, and the TCRdb table lists in-frame clones only, not all of them. The sample includes roughly 120,000 clones, around three quarters of them seen just once. The origin of this receptor is a woman aged 18-29 years in good health and CMV-seropositive. The specimen was PBMCs. The chain joins TRBV4-1 to TRBJ2-7; the match to TRBD1 covers 8 bases. The CDR3 loop is CASSLRVDRDYEQYF. CDR3 nucleotides: TGCGCCAGCAGCCTACGAGTGGACAGGGACTACGAGCAGTACTTC.